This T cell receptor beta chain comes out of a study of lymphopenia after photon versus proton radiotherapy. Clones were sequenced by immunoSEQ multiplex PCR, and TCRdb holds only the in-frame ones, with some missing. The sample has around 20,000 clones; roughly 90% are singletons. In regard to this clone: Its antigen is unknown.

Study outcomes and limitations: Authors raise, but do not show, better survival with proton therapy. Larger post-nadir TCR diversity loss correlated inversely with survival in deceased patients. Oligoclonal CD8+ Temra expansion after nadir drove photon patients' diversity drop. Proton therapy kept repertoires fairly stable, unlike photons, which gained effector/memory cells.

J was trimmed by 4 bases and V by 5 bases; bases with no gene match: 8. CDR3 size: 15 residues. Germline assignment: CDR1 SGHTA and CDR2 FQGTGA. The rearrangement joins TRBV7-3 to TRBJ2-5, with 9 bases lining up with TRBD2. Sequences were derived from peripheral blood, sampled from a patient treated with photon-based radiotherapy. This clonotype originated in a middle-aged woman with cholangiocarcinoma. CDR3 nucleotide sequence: TGTGCCAGCAGCCCTACGCGGCGGGAGGGAGAGACCCAGTACTTC. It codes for CASSPTRREGETQYF.